A selection of T cell receptor beta chains follows, all from one sample in a study of shared clonotypes between healthy human individuals. Using immunoSEQ multiplex PCR, the repertoire was profiled, and TCRdb retains in-frame clones only, with some absent. This table holds some 500,000 clones, more than 70% found once. The sequenced sample consisted of PBMCs. The receptors here all came from a woman in her 40s in good health. Some clones in this sample may be carry-over from other donors' samples. The CDR3 runs from the conserved cysteine through the conserved F or W. D genes are given only for firm matches. Only part of the rows carry a size: once, few, many, or a class if the clone is expanded.

clone size	V gene	D gene	J gene	CDR3 protein	CDR3 DNA
few	TRBV9	-	TRBJ1-1	CASSVRETPNEAFF	TGTGCCAGCAGCGTCAGGGAGACTCCTAATGAAGCTTTCTTT
-	TRBV9	-	TRBJ2-1	CASSVGGSEQFF	TGTGCCAGCAGCGTAGGTGGGAGTGAGCAGTTCTTC
few	TRBV10-3	TRBD1	TRBJ2-2	CAITKGQGALAGELFF	TGTGCCATCACTAAGGGACAGGGGGCGTTGGCCGGGGAGCTGTTTTTT
-	TRBV10-1	-	TRBJ2-7	CATPGGEQYF	TGCGCCACCCCGGGCGGGGAGCAGTACTTC
-	TRBV28	-	TRBJ1-6	CASSLDKAGNSPLHF	-
once	TRBV6-4	-	TRBJ2-1	CASRRDASLFFNEQFF	TGTGCCAGCAGACGGGACGCGTCCCTTTTCTTCAATGAGCAGTTCTTC
once	TRBV28	-	TRBJ2-5	CASSSGTALETQYF	TGTGCCAGCAGTTCCGGGACGGCGCTAGAGACCCAGTACTTC
-	TRBV10-3	-	TRBJ1-4	CAVGGGEKLFF	TGTGCCGTTGGGGGGGGTGAAAAACTGTTTTTT
-	TRBV7-9	-	TRBJ1-5	CASSPGNQPQHF	TGTGCCAGCAGCCCAGGGAATCAGCCCCAGCATTTT
many	TRBV28	-	TRBJ2-1	CASSAPARSYNEQFF	TGTGCCAGCAGTGCTCCCGCCCGCTCCTACAATGAGCAGTTCTTC
-	TRBV4-1	-	TRBJ1-2	CASSQAGGGYTF	TGCGCCAGCAGCCAAGCAGGCGGGGGCTACACCTTC
few	TRBV7-9	-	TRBJ2-1	CASSLAENPYNEQFF	TGTGCCAGCAGCTTAGCGGAGAACCCCTACAATGAGCAGTTCTTC
-	TRBV18	TRBD1	TRBJ1-1	CASSPRGGTEAFF	TGTGCCAGCTCTCCCAGGGGGGGGACTGAAGCTTTCTTT
-	TRBV9	TRBD2	TRBJ2-7	CASSLELAGGPGEQYF	TGTGCCAGCAGCCTAGAGCTAGCGGGAGGGCCGGGAGAGCAGTACTTC
-	TRBV28	-	TRBJ2-4	CASSSGGGYIQYF	TGTGCCAGCAGTTCCGGGGGAGGATACATTCAGTACTTC
-	TRBV5-4	TRBD1	TRBJ2-3	CASSSGQGISDTQYF	TGTGCCAGCAGCTCGGGACAGGGTATCTCAGATACGCAGTATTTT
-	TRBV9	-	TRBJ2-1	CASSVALTGDYNEQFF	TGTGCCAGCAGCGTAGCGCTGACGGGAGACTACAATGAGCAGTTCTTC
-	TRBV7-8	-	TRBJ2-2	CASSLDLGATGELFF	TGTGCCAGCAGCTTAGACCTTGGCGCCACCGGGGAGCTGTTTTTT
-	TRBV7-9	-	TRBJ1-1	CASSLGSETTGTEAFF	TGTGCCAGCAGCTTAGGGTCCGAGACCACAGGGACTGAAGCTTTCTTT
-	TRBV7-9	TRBD2	TRBJ2-1	CASSSLWLADYNEQFF	TGTGCCAGCAGCTCGTTGTGGCTAGCGGATTACAATGAGCAGTTCTTC
-	TRBV7-7	-	TRBJ2-2	CASGTGNTGELFF	TGTGCCAGCGGGACGGGTAACACCGGGGAGCTGTTTTTT
-	TRBV11-2	-	TRBJ2-1	CASSGPGNEQFF	TGTGCCAGCAGCGGACCAGGGAACGAGCAGTTCTTC
-	TRBV11-2	-	TRBJ1-1	CASSLDHRYAFF	TGTGCCAGCAGCTTAGATCATAGATATGCTTTCTTT
-	TRBV19	TRBD2	TRBJ2-7	CASRPRTSGSSYEQYF	TGTGCCAGTAGGCCGAGAACTAGCGGGAGCTCCTACGAGCAGTACTTC
-	TRBV6-6	-	TRBJ1-3	CASSYVDVGNTIYF	TGTGCCAGCAGTTATGTGGACGTCGGAAACACCATATATTTT
-	TRBV10-3	TRBD1	TRBJ1-1	CAMRQGGNTEAFF	TGTGCCATGAGACAGGGAGGGAACACTGAAGCTTTCTTT
-	TRBV10-3	TRBD2	TRBJ2-7	CAISESGLAGGHTYEQYF	TGTGCCATCAGTGAGTCTGGGCTAGCGGGAGGTCACACCTACGAGCAGTACTTC
-	TRBV10-2	-	TRBJ2-1	CASSEGRPEQFF	TGCGCCAGCAGTGAAGGGCGTCCCGAGCAGTTCTTC
many	TRBV2	TRBD2	TRBJ2-1	CASSGGSGFANEQFF	TGTGCCAGCAGTGGGGGTAGCGGGTTCGCGAATGAGCAGTTCTTC
-	TRBV7-9	-	TRBJ2-2	CASSFGASGELFF	TGTGCCAGCAGCTTCGGTGCGAGCGGGGAGCTGTTTTTT
-	TRBV5-1	-	TRBJ2-7	CASSLFGHEQYF	TGCGCCAGCAGCTTGTTTGGCCACGAGCAGTACTTC
-	TRBV2	-	TRBJ1-4	CASKYSRNEKLFF	TGTGCCAGCAAGTACAGCAGGAATGAAAAACTGTTTTTT
-	TRBV6-5	-	TRBJ2-2	CASSYNWGRAGELFF	TGTGCCAGCAGTTACAACTGGGGACGCGCCGGGGAGCTGTTTTTT
once	TRBV25-1	-	TRBJ2-7	CASGPQGYNEQYF	TGTGCCAGCGGACCCCAGGGTTATAACGAGCAGTACTTC
-	TRBV7-2	-	TRBJ2-7	CASSLEQTSYEQYF	TGTGCCAGCAGCTTAGAACAGACCTCCTACGAGCAGTACTTC
-	TRBV7-3	TRBD2	TRBJ2-2	CASSLASGVNTGELFF	TGTGCCAGCAGCTTAGCTAGCGGGGTCAACACCGGGGAGCTGTTTTTT
many	TRBV7-2	TRBD1	TRBJ1-1	CASSWGQGSAEAFF	TGTGCCAGCAGCTGGGGACAGGGGAGCGCTGAAGCTTTCTTT
few	TRBV10-3	-	TRBJ2-5	CAISVRWFEGQYF	TGTGCCATCAGTGTAAGATGGTTTGAAGGGCAGTACTTC
-	TRBV18	TRBD1	TRBJ1-5	CASSPNPGQGNQPQHF	TGTGCCAGCTCACCGAACCCGGGACAGGGCAATCAGCCCCAGCATTTT
-	TRBV28	-	TRBJ1-2	CASSFWSTNYGYTF	TGTGCCAGCAGTTTCTGGTCTACTAACTATGGCTACACCTTC
once	TRBV20-1	-	TRBJ2-7	CSAYSTYEQYF	TGCAGTGCGTACTCGACCTACGAGCAGTACTTC
-	TRBV4-2	-	TRBJ1-2	CASSPPIRGSRGYTF	TGTGCCAGCAGCCCCCCTATCCGGGGGTCTCGTGGCTACACCTTC
once	TRBV18	TRBD1	TRBJ1-1	CASSPETGAATEAFF	TGTGCCAGCTCACCAGAGACAGGGGCGGCCACTGAAGCTTTCTTT
-	TRBV4-2	TRBD1	TRBJ2-5	CASSLLKTGERQETQYF	TGTGCCAGCAGCCTACTCAAAACAGGGGAGCGCCAAGAGACCCAGTACTTC
-	TRBV5-1	-	TRBJ1-4	CASSLGSDEKLFF	TGCGCCAGCAGCTTGGGGTCGGATGAAAAACTGTTTTTT
once	TRBV5-1	TRBD1	TRBJ1-1	CASSFTGQAFTEAFF	TGCGCCAGCAGCTTTACGGGACAGGCTTTCACTGAAGCTTTCTTT
-	TRBV10-3	-	TRBJ2-3	CAISEGAPGTQYF	TGTGCCATCAGTGAAGGGGCCCCGGGTACGCAGTATTTT
-	TRBV5-1	-	TRBJ1-1	CASSVTGLNTEAFF	TGCGCCAGCAGCGTGACAGGACTGAACACTGAAGCTTTCTTT
once	TRBV5-6	TRBD2	TRBJ2-7	CASSLRGGRAPYEQYF	TGTGCCAGCAGCTTGCGTGGCGGGAGGGCACCCTACGAGCAGTACTTC
-	TRBV11-2	-	TRBJ2-7	CASSLARATRLGLYF	TGTGCCAGCAGCTTAGCCCGGGCTACCAGACTCGGGCTGTACTTC
-	TRBV19	-	TRBJ1-2	CASSIYGGNGYTF	TGTGCCAGTAGTATTTATGGAGGTAATGGCTACACCTTC
-	TRBV10-2	-	TRBJ1-2	CASSRRGADETYGYTF	TGCGCCAGCAGTCGACGGGGCGCGGACGAAACCTATGGCTACACCTTC
-	TRBV5-1	-	TRBJ1-1	CASSPFGTENGEAFF	TGCGCCAGCAGCCCCTTTGGAACCGAGAACGGTGAAGCTTTCTTT